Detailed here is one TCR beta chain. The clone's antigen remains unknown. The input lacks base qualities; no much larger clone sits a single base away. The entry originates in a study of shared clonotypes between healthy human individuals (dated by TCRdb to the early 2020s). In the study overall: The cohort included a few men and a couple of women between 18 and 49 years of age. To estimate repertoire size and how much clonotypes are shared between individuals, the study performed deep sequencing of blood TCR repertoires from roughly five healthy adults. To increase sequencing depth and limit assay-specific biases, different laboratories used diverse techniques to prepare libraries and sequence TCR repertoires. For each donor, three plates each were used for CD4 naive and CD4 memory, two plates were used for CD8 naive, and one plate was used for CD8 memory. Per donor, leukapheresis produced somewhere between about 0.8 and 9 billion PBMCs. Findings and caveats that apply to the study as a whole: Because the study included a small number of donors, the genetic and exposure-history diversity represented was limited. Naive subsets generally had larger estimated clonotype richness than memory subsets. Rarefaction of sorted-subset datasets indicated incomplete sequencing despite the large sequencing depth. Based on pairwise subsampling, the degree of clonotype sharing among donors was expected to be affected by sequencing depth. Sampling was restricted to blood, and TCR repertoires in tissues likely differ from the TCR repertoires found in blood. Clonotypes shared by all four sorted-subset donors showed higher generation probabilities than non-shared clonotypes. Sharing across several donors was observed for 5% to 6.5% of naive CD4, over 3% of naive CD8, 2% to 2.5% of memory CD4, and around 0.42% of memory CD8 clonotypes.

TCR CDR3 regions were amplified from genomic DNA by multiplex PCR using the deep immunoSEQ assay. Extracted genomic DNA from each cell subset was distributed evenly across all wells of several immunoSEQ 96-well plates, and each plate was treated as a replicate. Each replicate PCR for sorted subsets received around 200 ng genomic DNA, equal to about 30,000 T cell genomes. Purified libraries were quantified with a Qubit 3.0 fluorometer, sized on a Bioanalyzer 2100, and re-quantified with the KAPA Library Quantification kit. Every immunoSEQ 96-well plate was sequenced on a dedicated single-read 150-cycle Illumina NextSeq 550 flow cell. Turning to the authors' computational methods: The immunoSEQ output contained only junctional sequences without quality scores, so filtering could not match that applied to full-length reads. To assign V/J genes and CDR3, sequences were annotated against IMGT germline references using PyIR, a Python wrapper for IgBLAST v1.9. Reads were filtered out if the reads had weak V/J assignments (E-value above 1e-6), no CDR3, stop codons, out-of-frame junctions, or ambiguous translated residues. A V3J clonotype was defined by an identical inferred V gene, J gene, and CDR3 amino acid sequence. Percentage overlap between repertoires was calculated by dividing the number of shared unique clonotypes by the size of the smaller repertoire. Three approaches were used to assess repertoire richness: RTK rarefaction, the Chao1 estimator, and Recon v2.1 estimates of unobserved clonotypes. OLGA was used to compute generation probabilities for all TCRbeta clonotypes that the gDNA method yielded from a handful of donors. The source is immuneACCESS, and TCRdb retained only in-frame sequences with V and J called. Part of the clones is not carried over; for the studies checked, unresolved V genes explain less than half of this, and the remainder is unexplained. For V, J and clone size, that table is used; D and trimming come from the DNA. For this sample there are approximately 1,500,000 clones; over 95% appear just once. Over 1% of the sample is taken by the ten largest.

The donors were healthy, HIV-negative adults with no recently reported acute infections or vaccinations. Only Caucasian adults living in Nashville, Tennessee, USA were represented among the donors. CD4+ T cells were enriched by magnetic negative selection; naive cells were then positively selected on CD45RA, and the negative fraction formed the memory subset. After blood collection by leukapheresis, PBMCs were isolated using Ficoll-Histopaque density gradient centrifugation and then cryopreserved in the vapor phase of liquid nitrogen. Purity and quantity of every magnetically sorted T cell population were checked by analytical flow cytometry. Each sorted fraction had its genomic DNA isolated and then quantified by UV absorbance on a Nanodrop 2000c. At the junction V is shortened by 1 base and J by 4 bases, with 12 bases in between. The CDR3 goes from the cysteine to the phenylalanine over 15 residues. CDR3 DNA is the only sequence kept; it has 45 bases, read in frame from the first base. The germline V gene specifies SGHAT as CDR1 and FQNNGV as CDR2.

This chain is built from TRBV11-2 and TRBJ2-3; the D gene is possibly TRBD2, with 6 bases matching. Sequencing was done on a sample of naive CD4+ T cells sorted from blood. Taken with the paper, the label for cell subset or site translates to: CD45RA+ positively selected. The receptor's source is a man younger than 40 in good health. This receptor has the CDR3 CASSLVGGWADTQYF. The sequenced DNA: TGTGCCAGCAGCTTAGTTGGGGGGTGGGCAGATACGCAGTATTTT.